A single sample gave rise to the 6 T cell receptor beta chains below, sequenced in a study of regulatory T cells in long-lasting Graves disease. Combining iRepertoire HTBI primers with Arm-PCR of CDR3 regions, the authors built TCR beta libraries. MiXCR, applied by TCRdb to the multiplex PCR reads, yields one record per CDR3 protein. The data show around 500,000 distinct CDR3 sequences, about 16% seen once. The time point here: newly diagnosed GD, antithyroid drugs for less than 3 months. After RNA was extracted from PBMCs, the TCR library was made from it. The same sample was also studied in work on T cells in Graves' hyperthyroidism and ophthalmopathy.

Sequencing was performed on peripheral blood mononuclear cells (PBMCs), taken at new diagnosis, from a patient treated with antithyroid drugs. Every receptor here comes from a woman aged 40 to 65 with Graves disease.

CDR3 residues: CSADRHVQETQYF. The CDR3 DNA sequence: TGCAGTGCTGATCGACACGTCCAAGAGACCCAGTACTTC. The gene calls are TRBV20-1 and TRBJ2-5; unclear D gene. V lost 5 bases and J 1 base, leaving 11 bases between the germline ends. There are 13 residues in the CDR3. The V gene's germline CDR1 is DFQATT and CDR2 SNEGSKA (reference sequence).

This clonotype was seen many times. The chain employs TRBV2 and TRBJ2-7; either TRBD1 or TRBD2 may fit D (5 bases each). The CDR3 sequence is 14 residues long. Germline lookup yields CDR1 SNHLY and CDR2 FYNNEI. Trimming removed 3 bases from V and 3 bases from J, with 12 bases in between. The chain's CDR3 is CASSDTGDGYEQYF. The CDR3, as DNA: TGTGCCAGCAGTGACACTGGGGACGGCTACGAGCAGTACTTC. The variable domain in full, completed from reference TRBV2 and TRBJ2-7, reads EPEVTQTPSHQVTQMGQEVILRCVPISNHLYFYWYRQILGQKVEFLVSFYNNEISEKSEIFDDQFSVERPDGSNFTLKIRSTKLEDSAMYFCASSDTGDGYEQYFGPGTRLTVT.

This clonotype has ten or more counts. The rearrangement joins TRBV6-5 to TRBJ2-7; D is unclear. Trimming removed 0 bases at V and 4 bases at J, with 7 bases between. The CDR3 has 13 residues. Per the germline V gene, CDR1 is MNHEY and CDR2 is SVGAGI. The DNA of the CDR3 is TGTGCCAGCAGTTACTCGACGAGATACGAGCAGTACTTC. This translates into CASSYSTRYEQYF.

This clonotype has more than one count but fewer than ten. CDR3 amino acids: CATSRAAGGYQPQHF. In DNA form, the CDR3 reads TGTGCCACCAGCAGAGCGGCAGGGGGTTATCAGCCCCAGCATTTT. The chain employs TRBV15 and TRBJ1-5; 7 bases map to TRBD1. V dropped 1 base and J dropped 5; count of bases not matched to a gene: 5. The germline V gene has CDR1 LNHNV and CDR2 YYDKDF (reference sequence). The CDR3 loop spans 15 amino acids. The full variable domain, in which reference TRBV15 and TRBJ1-5 provide the parts outside the CDR3, is DAMVIQNPRYQVTQFGKPVTLSCSQTLNHNVMYWYQQKSSQAPKLLFHYYDKDFNNEADTPDNFQSRRPNTSFCFLDIRSPGLGDTAMYLCATSRAAGGYQPQHFGDGTRLSIL.

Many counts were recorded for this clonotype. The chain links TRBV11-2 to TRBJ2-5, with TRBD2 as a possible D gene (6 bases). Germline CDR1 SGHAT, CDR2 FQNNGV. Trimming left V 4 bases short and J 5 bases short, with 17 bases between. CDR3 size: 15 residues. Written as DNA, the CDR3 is TGTGCCAGCAGCTCGCTTGGGCCGGGGAGGGAGACCCAGTACTTC. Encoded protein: CASSSLGPGRETQYF.

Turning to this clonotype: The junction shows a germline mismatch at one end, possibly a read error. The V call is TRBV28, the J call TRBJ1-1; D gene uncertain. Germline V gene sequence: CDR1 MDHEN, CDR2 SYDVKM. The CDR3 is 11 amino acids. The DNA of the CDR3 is TGTGCCAGCAGTTTGGACTGGAAGCTTGGTTTT. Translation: CASSLDWKLGF.